This passage covers 20 T cell receptor beta chains from one sample sequenced in a study of CD8+CD57+ T cells in acquired aplastic anemia. The template for TCR beta VDJ and CDR3 sequence profiling was genomic DNA. TCRdb independently ran MiXCR on the reads; one entry per CDR3 protein. Among about 160,000 distinct CDR3 sequences, around 48% were seen once, and the ten largest hold approximately 3%. The authors sequenced patients whose flow cytometry had shown CD8+CD57+ cell expansion. The source material was sorted CD4+, CD8+, or CD8+CD57+ T cells (not recorded which) from PBMCs. The receptors stem from a human donor with aplastic anemia.

Turning to this clonotype: The junction departs from germline at one end; a sequencing error may be responsible. The CDR3 nucleotides read TGTGCCAGCTACGGCCGGACAGGGGGCACAGTTACGCAGTATTTT. Translated, it gives CASYGRTGGTVTQYF. The gene calls are TRBV5-5 and TRBJ2-3; TRBD1 aligns across 11 bases. Per germline, CDR1 SGHKS and CDR2 YYEKEE (reference sequence). The CDR3 covers 15 residues.

A note on this clonotype: Because the CDR3 is missing its conserved closing phenylalanine or tryptophan, this is likely a read error. The V gene is TRBV2, the J gene TRBJ2-1; D tentatively fits TRBD1 or TRBD2 (5 bases each). The CDR3 length is 13 residues. The germline gives CDR1 SNHLY, CDR2 FYNNEI. Trimming left V 4 bases short and J 8 bases short, with 12 bases between. CDR3 amino acids: CASSGELGDEQFL. The DNA for the CDR3 is TGTGCCAGCAGTGGGGAGCTGGGGGATGAGCAGTTCCTC.

The chain couples TRBV20-1 to TRBJ2-5, with D possibly matching TRBD2 (7 bases). Per germline, CDR1 DFQATT and CDR2 SNEGSKA (reference sequence). The CDR3 runs 11 residues. Trimming cost V 8 bases and J 7 bases, with 14 bases left between them. The CDR3 DNA follows: TGCAGTACTCACAGGGAGGGGACCCAGTACTTC. Residues: CSTHREGTQYF.

This chain uses TRBV20-1 with TRBJ1-1, with D perhaps TRBD1 (6 bases). V lost 4 bases, J lost 0 bases, and 12 bases lay in between. CDR1 DFQATT and CDR2 SNEGSKA come from the germline V gene (reference sequence). There are 14 residues in the CDR3. CDR3 loop: CSATVRDMNTEAFF. DNA for the CDR3: TGCAGTGCTACCGTCCGGGACATGAACACTGAAGCTTTCTTT.

The chain combines TRBV12-5 with TRBJ2-3, with D possibly being TRBD2 (6 bases). Germline lookup yields CDR1 LGHNT and CDR2 FRNRAP. The CDR3 length is 16 residues. The V and J ends lost 5 bases and 3 bases respectively, with 18 bases between them. CDR3: CASGLQTGVGTDTQYF. Written as DNA, the CDR3 is TGTGCTAGTGGTCTTCAGACGGGAGTGGGAACAGATACGCAGTATTTT.

In its sample, this clonotype was seen a few times. The rearrangement joins TRBV11-2 to TRBJ1-1; the D gene is possibly TRBD1 (5 bases). This CDR3 region has 14 residues. Germline V gene lookup returns CDR1 SGHAT and CDR2 FQNNGV. The V and J ends lost 4 bases and 5 bases respectively, with 14 bases between them. The CDR3 loop reads CASSYGREGTEAFF. The CDR3 DNA sequence: TGTGCCAGCAGCTATGGACGGGAGGGGACTGAAGCTTTCTTT.

The V gene is TRBV25-1, the J gene TRBJ2-6; D is possibly TRBD1 (7 bases). CDR3 length: 17 amino acids. Germline V lookup: CDR1 MGHDK, CDR2 SYGVNS. V lost 2 bases, J lost 0 bases, and 11 bases lay in between. In nucleotides, the CDR3 is TGTGCCAGCAGTGAAGGCGGGACAGCCTCTGGGGCCAACGTCCTGACTTTC. Protein sequence: CASSEGGTASGANVLTF.

The rearrangement links TRBV24-1 to TRBJ2-1; 7 bases are a match to TRBD2. The CDR3 is made up of 16 amino acids. The V gene's germline CDR1 is KGHDR and CDR2 SFDVKD. The trim removed 5 bases at V and 7 bases at J, leaving 13 bases unmatched. CDR3 sequence (DNA): TGTGCCACCAGTGCCCCTGCAGCGGGAACTAGGAATGAGCAGTTCTTC. This codes for CATSAPAAGTRNEQFF.

This clonotype has ten or more counts. The chain carries TRBV7-9 and TRBJ1-6; TRBD1 agrees at 7 bases. J was trimmed by 7 bases and V by 5 bases; bases with no gene match: 11. CDR1 and CDR2 (germline): SEHNR, FQNEAQ (reference sequence). The CDR3 has 16 amino acids. As DNA, the CDR3 is TGTGCCAGCAGCGGAACCGCGACAGGGTACAATTCACCCCTCCACTTT. Amino acid sequence: CASSGTATGYNSPLHF. The whole variable domain, remainder taken from reference TRBV7-9 and TRBJ1-6, is DTGVSQNPRHKITKRGQNVTFRCDPISEHNRLYWYRQTLGQGPEFLTYFQNEAQLEKSRLLSDRFSAERPKGSFSTLEIQRTEQGDSAMYLCASSGTATGYNSPLHFGNGTRLTVT.

This rearrangement joins TRBV29-1 to TRBJ1-1; D ambiguous. V shed 4 bases and J shed 7 bases, with 7 bases lying between them. The CDR3 consists of 10 residues. CDR1 and CDR2 from the germline V gene are SQVTM and ANQGSEA. This CDR3 reads CSVGGIEAFF. DNA of the CDR3: TGCAGCGTTGGCGGAATTGAAGCTTTCTTT.

This clonotype was counted between two and nine times. The V and J genes are TRBV2 and TRBJ2-7; D is possibly TRBD1 (5 bases). Germline CDR1 reads SNHLY; CDR2 reads FYNNEI. The length of the CDR3 is 11 residues. The ends were cut back, 6 bases at V and 6 bases at J, with 9 bases in the middle. The CDR3 is CASRQASEQYF. The CDR3 DNA sequence: TGTGCCAGCAGACAGGCCTCCGAGCAGTACTTC.

The chain combines TRBV20-1 with TRBJ2-1; no clear D gene. The CDR3 has 14 amino acids. Trimming removed 3 bases at V and 1 base at J, with 10 bases between. CDR1 is DFQATT and CDR2 is SNEGSKA in the germline V gene (reference sequence). The CDR3 nucleotides are TGCAGTGCTAGGACGACGGAATCCTACAATGAGCAGTTCTTC. Translation gives CSARTTESYNEQFF.

Only a few counts were recorded for this clonotype. The chain joins TRBV2 to TRBJ2-3; TRBD2 aligns across 9 bases. This CDR3 is 14 amino acids long. Germline CDR1 and CDR2: SNHLY and FYNNEI. The V and J ends lost 4 bases and 3 bases, in that order; junction bases with no gene match: 2. CDR3: CASSVLAGTDTQYF. As DNA, the CDR3 is TGTGCCAGCAGTGTTCTAGCGGGAACAGATACGCAGTATTTT.

Details on this clonotype: A clone one base away is much larger, so this may be a read error. The rearrangement joins TRBV6-1 to TRBJ1-1, with a possible D match to TRBD1 (6 bases). This CDR3 contains 13 residues. The V end was cut by 11 bases, the J end by 10 bases, with 23 bases between. Germline V gene data show CDR1 as MNHNS and CDR2 as SASEGT. CDR3 nucleotide sequence: TGTGCCGTAAAGCGACGGGGGGCCGGAGGAGCTTTCTTT. Translated: CAVKRRGAGGAFF.

Worth noting for this clonotype: The junction differs from germline at one of its ends, possibly a read error. The chain employs TRBV6-5 and TRBJ1-1; D not resolved. Germline V gene sequence: CDR1 MNHEY, CDR2 SVGAGI. The CDR3 consists of 13 residues. The CDR3 nucleotides read TGTGCCAGCAGTTACTCAGTCCTGGACGTGGCTTCCTTT. Translating it yields CASSYSVLDVASF.

The rearrangement uses TRBV19 and TRBJ2-7; perhaps TRBD1 as D (5 bases). The CDR3 runs 15 residues. V was trimmed by 4 bases and J by 2 bases, leaving 15 bases between them. CDR1 and CDR2 from the germline V gene are LNHDA and SQIVND (reference sequence). CDR3 DNA: TGTGCCAGTAGTACTCAGGGTCAGAGGACCTACGAGCAGTACTTC. The encoded protein is CASSTQGQRTYEQYF.

The rearrangement uses TRBV7-8 and TRBJ2-7; weak D call: TRBD1 (7 bases). The CDR3 loop spans 16 amino acids. From germline, CDR1 is SGHVS and CDR2 FQNEAQ. Between the trimmed V and J ends, which lost 5 bases and 3 bases, there was a span of 20 bases. The CDR3 DNA follows: TGTGCCAGCAGCACGACCAGGGGGGAAAACCTCTACGAGCAGTACTTC. This translates into CASSTTRGENLYEQYF.

Ten or more counts support this clonotype. This chain links TRBV29-1 with TRBJ2-7; D perhaps matches TRBD1 (5 bases). Trimming left V 2 bases short and J 5 bases short, with 13 bases between. The germline V gene has CDR1 SQVTM and CDR2 ANQGSEA. The CDR3 is 13 amino acids. CDR3 residues: CSVEKTARDEQYF. In DNA, the CDR3 is TGCAGCGTTGAAAAGACAGCCAGAGACGAGCAGTACTTC.

Note on this clonotype: This sequence may be a read error, since a much larger clone differs from it by one base. The chain is built from TRBV28 and TRBJ2-2, with a tentative D call TRBD1 (5 bases). The CDR3 covers 15 residues. V gave up 5 bases and J gave up 7 bases, with 17 bases separating them. Germline CDR1 is MDHEN and CDR2 is SYDVKM. In nucleotides, the CDR3 is TGTGCCAGCAGTCCCCAGGGTGTCGGCATCGGGGAGCTGTTTTTT. Amino acids: CASSPQGVGIGELFF.

This clonotype was seen ten or more times. The chain combines TRBV9 with TRBJ2-1, with D perhaps matching TRBD1 (6 bases). CDR3 length: 14 amino acids. Germline V gene lookup returns CDR1 SGDLS and CDR2 YYNGEE. Trimming stripped 0 bases from V and 9 bases from J, with 13 bases between. CDR3 loop: CASSVGTVIGEQFF. In DNA form, the CDR3 reads TGTGCCAGCAGCGTAGGGACAGTTATAGGTGAGCAGTTCTTC. The whole variable domain, remainder taken from reference TRBV9 and TRBJ2-1, is DSGVTQTPKHLITATGQRVTLRCSPRSGDLSVYWYQQSLDQGLQFLIQYYNGEERAKGNILERFSAQQFPDLHSELNLSSLELGDSALYFCASSVGTVIGEQFFGPGTRLTVL.